What follows are 25 T cell receptor beta chains derived from one specimen sequenced in a study of shared clonotypes between healthy human individuals. Assay: immunoSEQ multiplex PCR; the TCRdb copy retains only in-frame clones and omits some. The data show more than 2 million clones, roughly 96% seen once. The sequencing sample was made of naive CD4+ T cells sorted from blood. Subset noted: CD45RA+ positively selected. These receptors came from a man younger than 35 in good health.

This clone was observed a single time. Here the CDR3 reads CASSLFVGLAISTDTQYF. CDR3 in DNA: TGTGCCAGCAGCTTGTTCGTCGGACTAGCGATTAGCACAGATACGCAGTATTTT. The chain recombines TRBV5-6 with TRBJ2-3, with 9 positions matching TRBD2. The CDR3 length is 18 residues. Trimming at V came to 1 base and at J to 0 bases, leaving 9 bases not matched to a gene. CDR1 and CDR2 from the germline V gene are SGHDT and YYEEEE.

This clone turned up a few times. Written as DNA, the CDR3 is TGTGCCAGCAGTAGAGCGGGAGGGGTCCTCGAGCAGTACTTC. This encodes CASSRAGGVLEQYF. This sequence joins TRBV7-9 and TRBJ2-7, with 10 bases aligning to TRBD2. Trimming cost V 6 bases and J 6 bases; bases outside gene matches: 8. Germline V gives CDR1 SEHNR, CDR2 FQNEAQ (reference sequence). This CDR3 has 14 residues.

About this clone: Other nucleotide sequences in the sample specify the same CDR3. The chain has TRBV18 and TRBJ1-4, with D possibly being TRBD1 (5 bases). Between the trimmed V and J ends, which lost 1 base and 7 bases, there was a span of 7 bases. CDR3 size: 13 residues. Per germline, CDR1 KGHSH and CDR2 LQKENI. CDR3 region: CASSPQGREKLFF. CDR3 DNA sequence: TGTGCCAGCTCACCACAGGGACGTGAAAAACTGTTTTTT. Full variable domain (rest looked up from reference TRBV18 and TRBJ1-4): NAGVMQNPRHLVRRRGQEARLRCSPMKGHSHVYWYRQLPEEGLKFMVYLQKENIIDESGMPKERFSAEFPKEGPSILRIQQVVRGDSAAYFCASSPQGREKLFFGSGTQLSVL.

The chain joins TRBV20-1 to TRBJ2-1; a possible D gene is TRBD2 (5 bases). Germline V CDR1 and CDR2: DFQATT, SNEGSKA (reference sequence). The V end lost 1 base, the J end lost 9 bases, and 7 bases lay between the germline ends. This CDR3 spans 11 amino acids. The CDR3 spells CSARAAGEQFF. CDR3 DNA sequence: TGCAGTGCTAGAGCGGCGGGTGAGCAGTTCTTC.

The chain combines TRBV11-2 with TRBJ2-2; TRBD2 agrees at 13 bases. Looked up from germline, CDR1 is SGHAT and CDR2 is FQNNGV. The J segment lost 5 bases and the V segment lost 1 base, leaving 7 bases of the junction unmatched. The CDR3 is 18 residues long. The CDR3 region is CASSLVTSGRASTGELFF. CDR3 sequence (DNA): TGTGCCAGCAGCTTAGTAACTAGCGGGAGGGCCTCGACCGGGGAGCTGTTTTTT. Using reference TRBV11-2 and TRBJ2-2 for the parts outside the CDR3, the full variable domain is EAGVAQSPRYKIIEKRQSVAFWCNPISGHATLYWYQQILGQGPKLLIQFQNNGVVDDSQLPKDRFSAERLKGVDSTLKIQPAKLEDSAVYLCASSLVTSGRASTGELFFGEGSRLTVL.

This chain connects TRBV5-1 to TRBJ2-2; D tentatively fits TRBD1 or TRBD2 (5 bases each). Trimming pared 0 bases from V and 5 bases from J, leaving 11 bases between. Germline V gives CDR1 SGHRS, CDR2 YFSETQ. The CDR3 sequence is 15 residues long. The chain's CDR3 is CASSLERGETGELFF. For the CDR3, the DNA is TGCGCCAGCAGCTTGGAAAGGGGAGAGACCGGGGAGCTGTTTTTT.

The chain combines TRBV2 with TRBJ1-2; no firm D call. Germline V gives CDR1 SNHLY, CDR2 FYNNEI. The V gene lost 8 bases and the J gene lost 7 bases, with 14 bases spanning the gap. CDR3 length: 12 amino acids. The CDR3: CASGADFAGYTF. The DNA of the CDR3 is TGTGCCAGCGGCGCCGATTTCGCTGGCTACACCTTC.

V and J are TRBV28 and TRBJ1-1; D remains unclear. Germline loops: CDR1 MDHEN, CDR2 SYDVKM. V dropped 2 bases and J dropped 0 bases, with 10 bases sitting between them. This CDR3 region has 15 residues. CDR3 bases: TGTGCCAGCAGTTTACTTTCCGCGTTGAACACTGAAGCTTTCTTT. Translating it yields CASSLLSALNTEAFF.

This rearrangement joins TRBV11-2 to TRBJ1-2, with D tentatively TRBD1 (5 bases). The CDR3 has 14 residues. V shed 2 bases and J shed 3 bases, with 10 bases lying between them. Germline loops: CDR1 SGHAT, CDR2 FQNNGV. The CDR3 coding sequence is TGTGCCAGCAGCTTAACCACAGGTCACTATGGCTACACCTTC. It specifies CASSLTTGHYGYTF.

The chain couples TRBV19 to TRBJ1-3, with TRBD1 matching over 7 bases. This CDR3 has 16 residues. Germline loops: CDR1 LNHDA, CDR2 SQIVND (reference sequence). J was trimmed by 0 bases and V by 4 bases; bases with no gene match: 6. CDR3 nucleotide sequence: TGTGCCAGTAGTAGGGGACAGACAAGCTCTGGAAACACCATATATTTT. Protein sequence: CASSRGQTSSGNTIYF.

This clone was observed a few times. The rearrangement links TRBV15 to TRBJ1-5; D remains ambiguous. V was clipped by 1 base and J by 3 bases, with 13 bases between them. Germline CDR1 is LNHNV and CDR2 is YYDKDF (reference sequence). The CDR3 runs to 16 residues. The CDR3 sequence: CATSRVEGKANQPQHF. DNA of the CDR3: TGTGCCACCAGCAGAGTGGAGGGCAAGGCCAATCAGCCCCAGCATTTT.

J is TRBJ1-5 and V is TRBV28; tentative D call: TRBD1 (6 bases). The germline CDR1 and CDR2 sequences are MDHEN and SYDVKM. This CDR3 is 18 amino acids long. With 4 bases removed from V and 2 bases from J, the gap between germline ends came to 21 bases. The CDR3 spells CASSSLGQYSGGNQPQHF. CDR3 coding DNA: TGTGCCAGCAGTTCCCTCGGACAGTACTCCGGGGGCAATCAGCCCCAGCATTTT.

The V and J genes are TRBV11-2 and TRBJ2-7; the D gene is possibly TRBD2 (5 bases). Germline CDR1 and CDR2: SGHAT and FQNNGV. CDR3 length: 16 amino acids. Trimming stripped 5 bases from V and 3 bases from J, with 20 bases between. DNA for the CDR3: TGTGCCAGCAGCCCCTTGTCGGGAAACGTTCGCTACGAGCAGTACTTC. This gives the protein CASSPLSGNVRYEQYF.

The chain joins TRBV6-5 to TRBJ2-7; 8 bases are a match to TRBD1. Germline-derived CDR1 and CDR2 are MNHEY and SVGAGI. J was trimmed by 6 bases and V by 0 bases; bases with no gene match: 4. CDR3 length equals 14 residues. CDR3 residues: CASSYSPGGFEQYF. In DNA, the CDR3 is TGTGCCAGCAGTTACTCGCCAGGGGGCTTCGAGCAGTACTTC.

The chain carries TRBV5-4 and TRBJ2-2; 8 bases map to TRBD1. V shed 4 bases, J shed 5 bases, and the junction held 10 bases outside the gene matches. In germline, CDR1 is SGHNT, CDR2 YYREEE (reference sequence). There are 16 residues in the CDR3. The CDR3: CASSPQGARYTGELFF. CDR3 coding DNA: TGTGCCAGCAGCCCGCAGGGGGCAAGATATACCGGGGAGCTGTTTTTT.

V gene TRBV5-1 combines with J gene TRBJ1-6; weak D call: TRBD1 (5 bases). The length of the CDR3 is 18 residues. CDR1 SGHRS and CDR2 YFSETQ come from the germline V gene. Trimming took 0 bases from V and 5 from J, leaving 18 bases between them. CDR3 region: CASSLGSGGQGDNSPLHF. CDR3 DNA: TGCGCCAGCAGCTTGGGTTCGGGAGGGCAGGGTGATAATTCACCCCTCCACTTT.

The J gene is TRBJ2-1, the V gene TRBV5-6, with 7 bases matching TRBD1. The V gene end was trimmed by 6 bases and the J gene end by 4 bases; junction bases not matched to a gene: 10. The germline V gene has CDR1 SGHDT and CDR2 YYEEEE. The CDR3 sequence is 15 residues long. The CDR3 DNA follows: TGTGCCAGCACCTTCGCCGGGACAGCGTACAATGAGCAGTTCTTC. Its translation: CASTFAGTAYNEQFF.

As for this clone: Other DNA sequences in this specimen translate into the identical CDR3. The J gene is TRBJ2-5, the V gene TRBV6-5; possibly TRBD1 for D (5 bases). Trimming pared 0 bases from V and 1 base from J, leaving 6 bases between. The CDR3 runs 14 residues. The germline V gene has CDR1 MNHEY and CDR2 SVGAGI. The CDR3 sequence is CASSYSGVQETQYF. As DNA, the CDR3 is TGTGCCAGCAGTTACTCAGGGGTCCAAGAGACCCAGTACTTC.

The rearrangement links TRBV5-4 to TRBJ2-7; 8 positions match TRBD1. V lost 4 bases to trimming and J lost 6 bases; unmatched junction nucleotides: 12. The germline gives CDR1 SGHNT, CDR2 YYREEE (reference sequence). This CDR3 region has 15 residues. CDR3 DNA: TGTGCCAGCAGCGCTAAGGGACAGGTTCGAGGCGAGCAGTACTTC. The encoded protein is CASSAKGQVRGEQYF. Using reference TRBV5-4 and TRBJ2-7 for the parts outside the CDR3, the full variable domain is ETGVTQSPTHLIKTRGQQVTLRCSSQSGHNTVSWYQQALGQGPQFIFQYYREEENGRGNFPPRFSGLQFPNYSSELNVNALELDDSALYLCASSAKGQVRGEQYFGPGTRLTVT.

Comment on this clone: This specimen includes other DNA sequences encoding the same CDR3. V usage is TRBV5-1 and J usage is TRBJ2-7; D ambiguous. CDR3 length equals 12 residues. Trimming stripped 0 bases from V and 4 bases from J, with 5 bases between. Germline CDR1 SGHRS, CDR2 YFSETQ. CDR3 loop: CASSLGAYEQYF. CDR3 in DNA: TGCGCCAGCAGCTTGGGGGCATACGAGCAGTACTTC.

The chain is built from TRBV4-3 and TRBJ1-3; D is perhaps TRBD1 (5 bases). Germline assignment: CDR1 LGHNA and CDR2 YSLEER. The CDR3 has 15 residues. Deletions cut 0 bases from V and 3 bases from J, with 9 bases between. The CDR3 protein is CASSQDWGGGNTIYF. CDR3 DNA: TGCGCCAGCAGCCAAGATTGGGGGGGTGGAAACACCATATATTTT.

This chain joins TRBV5-4 and TRBJ1-2; no reliable D call. The CDR3 is 14 residues long. Deletions cut 0 bases from V and 7 bases from J, with 13 bases between. CDR1 and CDR2 from the germline V gene are SGHNT and YYREEE (reference sequence). Here the CDR3 DNA reads TGTGCCAGCAGCTTGGAATGGGAGGGAGCTGGCTACACCTTC. This sequence encodes CASSLEWEGAGYTF.

J is TRBJ2-5 and V is TRBV6-5; maybe TRBD1 (7 bases). Trimming shortened V by 2 bases and J by 5 bases, and 18 bases separated the two germline ends. Germline V CDR1 and CDR2: MNHEY, SVGAGI. The CDR3 is 16 residues long. CDR3 protein: CASSYGPGGRRETQYF. The CDR3 DNA reads as TGTGCCAGCAGTTACGGGCCAGGGGGGCGTAGGGAGACCCAGTACTTC.

This chain connects TRBV6-5 to TRBJ2-7; possibly TRBD2 for D (6 bases). With 0 bases removed from V and 0 bases from J, the gap between germline ends came to 12 bases. CDR1 is MNHEY, CDR2 SVGAGI, per germline. This CDR3 has 16 amino acids. CDR3 residues: CASSYSEAGPSYEQYF. The CDR3, as DNA: TGTGCCAGCAGTTACTCGGAGGCGGGGCCCTCCTACGAGCAGTACTTC.

The gene calls are TRBV28 and TRBJ2-3, with D possibly TRBD2 on 6 matching bases. Germline CDR1 MDHEN, CDR2 SYDVKM. The CDR3 is made up of 15 amino acids. The germline V and J ends were trimmed by 1 base and 4 bases, with 12 bases remaining between them. CDR3 in amino acids: CASSLFRGNPDTQYF. The CDR3 DNA is TGTGCCAGCAGTTTATTCCGGGGGAACCCAGATACGCAGTATTTT.